This T cell receptor (beta chain) is from a study of T cell responses to AZD1222 COVID-19 vaccine. General study results and limits: Regions 160-218 and 743-854 dominated among vaccine-associated CD4 TCRs spanning spike. No day 14 peak samples; only post-peak repertoires were characterized. The breadth and depth of Spike-specific TCRs increased once two AZD1222 doses had been given.

Germline V gene data show CDR1 as LNHDA and CDR2 as SQIVND (reference sequence). The CDR3 has 16 amino acids. V was trimmed by 2 bases and J by 2 bases, leaving 13 bases between them. Turning to this clone: Its antigen is as yet unknown.

TCRdb's table, derived via immunoSEQ multiplex PCR, lists solely in-frame clones and lacks some. Of around 220,000 clones in the sample, approximately 94% are singletons; the top ten hold around 1.5%. The chain couples TRBV19 to TRBJ1-5, with a weak D call TRBD1 (5 bases). Sequences were derived from peripheral blood, sampled 28 days after the second dose of the MenACWY control vaccine. The sequence came from an adult who received the MenACWY meningococcal vaccine as a control. The CDR3, as DNA: TGTGCCAGTAGTATATCGACAGTACGTCGCAATCAGCCCCAGCATTTT. This encodes CASSISTVRRNQPQHF. Based on the CDR3 plus reference TRBV19 and TRBJ1-5, the full variable domain is DGGITQSPKYLFRKEGQNVTLSCEQNLNHDAMYWYRQDPGQGLRLIYYSQIVNDFQKGDIAEGYSVSREKKESFPLTVTSAQKNPTAFYLCASSISTVRRNQPQHFGDGTRLSIL.